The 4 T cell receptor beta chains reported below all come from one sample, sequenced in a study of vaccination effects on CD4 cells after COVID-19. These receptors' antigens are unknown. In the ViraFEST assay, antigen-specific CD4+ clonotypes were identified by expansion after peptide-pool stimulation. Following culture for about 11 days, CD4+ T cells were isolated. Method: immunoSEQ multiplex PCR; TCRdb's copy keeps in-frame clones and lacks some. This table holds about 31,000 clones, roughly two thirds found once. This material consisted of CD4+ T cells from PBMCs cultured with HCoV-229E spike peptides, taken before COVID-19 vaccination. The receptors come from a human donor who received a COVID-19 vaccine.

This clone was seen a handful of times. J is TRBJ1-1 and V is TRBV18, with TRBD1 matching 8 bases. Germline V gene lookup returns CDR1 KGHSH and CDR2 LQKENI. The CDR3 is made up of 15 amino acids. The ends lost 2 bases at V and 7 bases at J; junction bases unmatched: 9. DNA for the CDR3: TGTGCCAGCTCACCATCACAGGGGGTAATAGATGAAGCTTTCTTT. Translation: CASSPSQGVIDEAFF.

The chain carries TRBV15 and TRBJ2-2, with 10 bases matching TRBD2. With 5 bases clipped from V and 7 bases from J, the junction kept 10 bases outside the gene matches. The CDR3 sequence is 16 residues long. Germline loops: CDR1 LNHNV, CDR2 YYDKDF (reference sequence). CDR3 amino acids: CATSRAGGQDVGELFF. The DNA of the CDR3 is TGTGCCACCAGCCGAGCGGGAGGGCAGGATGTCGGGGAGCTGTTTTTT.

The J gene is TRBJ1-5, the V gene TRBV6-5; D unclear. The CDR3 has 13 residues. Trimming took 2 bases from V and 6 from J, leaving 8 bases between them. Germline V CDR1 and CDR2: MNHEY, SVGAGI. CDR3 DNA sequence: TGTGCCAGCAGTTACGGCGCTGCTCAGCCCCAGCATTTT. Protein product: CASSYGAAQPQHF.

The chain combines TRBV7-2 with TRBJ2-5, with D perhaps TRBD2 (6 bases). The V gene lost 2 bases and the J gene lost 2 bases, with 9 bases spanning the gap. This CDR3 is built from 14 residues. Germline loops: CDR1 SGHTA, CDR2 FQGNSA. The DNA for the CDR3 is TGTGCCAGCAGCTTACTGACTAGACAAGAGACCCAGTACTTC. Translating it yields CASSLLTRQETQYF.